This T cell receptor beta chain stems from a study of cytomegalovirus exposure and HLA in healthy donors. The J segment lost 6 bases and the V segment lost 5 bases, leaving 6 bases of the junction unmatched. The CDR3 totals 13 residues. The germline V gene has CDR1 GTSNPN and CDR2 SVGIG (reference sequence). PCR employed 60 Vbeta and 13 Jbeta primers. Sequencing used immunoSEQ multiplex PCR; TCRdb keeps in-frame clones, though not all of them. Of over 110,000 clones listed, about four fifths are singletons. This clone was recorded a few times. The antigen remains unidentified. Study-level results: A later analysis linked 15,000 to 20,000 TCR beta sequences to HLA alleles at 0.05 false discovery rate. According to a later analysis, most TCR beta chains associated with CMV appeared HLA-restricted. Later, an analysis found that common viral pathogens appeared to be linked with several of the most significant clusters. Information on immune exposure was restricted to one variable (CMV serostatus).

Sequencing input: PBMCs. This clonotype was obtained from a male donor in good health and CMV-seronegative. The V and J genes are TRBV30 and TRBJ2-3; 9 positions match TRBD2. Here the CDR3 DNA reads TGTGCCTGGTCCGGGACTAGCCCGGATACGCAGTATTTT. Its translation is CAWSGTSPDTQYF.